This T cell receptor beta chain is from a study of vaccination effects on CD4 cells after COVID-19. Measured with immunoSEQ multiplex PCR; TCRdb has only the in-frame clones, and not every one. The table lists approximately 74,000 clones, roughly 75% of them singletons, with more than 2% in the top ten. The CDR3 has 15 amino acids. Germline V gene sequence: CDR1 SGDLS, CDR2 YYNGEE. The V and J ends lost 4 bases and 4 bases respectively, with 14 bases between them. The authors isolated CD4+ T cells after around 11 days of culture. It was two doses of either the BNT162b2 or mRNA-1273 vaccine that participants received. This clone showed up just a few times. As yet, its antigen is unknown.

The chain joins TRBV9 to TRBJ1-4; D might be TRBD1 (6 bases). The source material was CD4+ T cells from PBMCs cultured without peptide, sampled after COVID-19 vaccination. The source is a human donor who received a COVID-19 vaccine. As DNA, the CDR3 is TGTGCCAGCAGCCCCAGACAGGACAATAATGAAAAACTGTTTTTT. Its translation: CASSPRQDNNEKLFF.